This T cell receptor beta chain was sequenced for a study of cytomegalovirus exposure and HLA in healthy donors. Germline lookup yields CDR1 SGHAT and CDR2 FQNNGV. V gave up 0 bases and J gave up 1 base; unmatched junction bases: 7. The CDR3 contains 17 residues. The PCR ran on 60 Vbeta and 13 Jbeta primers. Sequencing was performed with immunoSEQ multiplex PCR; in TCRdb, only in-frame clones are kept and a portion is missing. The repertoire holds around 130,000 clones, with over 8.5% as singletons. Sequencing used PBMCs. This chain connects TRBV11-2 to TRBJ2-5; 8 bases are shared with TRBD1. The receptor comes from a woman between 40 and 50 years old in good health and CMV-seropositive. The CDR3 protein is CASSLETTGGLQETQYF. In DNA, the CDR3 is TGTGCCAGCAGCTTAGAAACCACAGGGGGACTCCAAGAGACCCAGTACTTC.